This TCR beta chain was sequenced in a study of T cell changes during pregnancy in multiple sclerosis. Germline CDR1 SGHRS, CDR2 YFSETQ. Trimming shortened V by 3 bases and J by 7 bases, and 16 bases separated the two germline ends. The CDR3 is made up of 14 amino acids. Method: immunoSEQ multiplex PCR; TCRdb's copy keeps in-frame clones and lacks some. This table holds around 62,000 clones, about nine tenths found once. This specimen was peripheral blood, taken in the second trimester of pregnancy. This chain joins TRBV5-1 and TRBJ1-2, with D perhaps matching TRBD1 (5 bases). The clonotype originates from a female donor in good health, enrolled as a control in a pregnancy study. CDR3 sequence reads: CASSSRSGAGGYTF. For the CDR3, the DNA is TGCGCCAGCAGCTCGCGTTCTGGGGCCGGTGGCTACACCTTC.